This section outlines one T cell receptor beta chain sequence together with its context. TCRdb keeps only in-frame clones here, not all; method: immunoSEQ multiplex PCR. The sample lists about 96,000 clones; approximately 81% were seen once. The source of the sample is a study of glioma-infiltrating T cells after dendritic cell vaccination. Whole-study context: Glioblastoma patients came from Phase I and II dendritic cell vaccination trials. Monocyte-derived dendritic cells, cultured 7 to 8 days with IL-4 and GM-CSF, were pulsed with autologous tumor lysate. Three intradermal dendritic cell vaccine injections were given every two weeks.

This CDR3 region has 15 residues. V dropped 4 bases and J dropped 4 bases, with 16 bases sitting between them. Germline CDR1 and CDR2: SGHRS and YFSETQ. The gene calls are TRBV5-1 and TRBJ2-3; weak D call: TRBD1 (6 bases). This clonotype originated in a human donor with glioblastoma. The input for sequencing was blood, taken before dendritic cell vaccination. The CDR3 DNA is TGCGCCAGCAGCCTCTGGGGGCGTGGATCAGATACGCAGTATTTT. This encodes CASSLWGRGSDTQYF.